A selection of T cell receptor beta chains follows, all from one sample in a study of human T cells and chemical hapten exposure. One entry per CDR3 protein results from TCRdb running MiXCR on the RACE reads. Among 85,000 to 100,000 distinct CDR3 sequences, around a quarter were seen once, and the ten largest hold approximately 10%. The sequenced sample was whole blood, obtained in connection with sensitization to the hapten diphenylcyclopropenone (DPC). These TCRs come from a man aged 35-49 years with alopecia areata. Some clones in this sample may be carry-over from other donors' samples. Each CDR3 is given with its conserved first and last residue. The order of the fields is CDR3 protein, CDR3 DNA, clone size, J gene, V gene, D gene. A D gene is named only where the DNA matches it firmly. Part of the rows lack a size; the others show once, few, many or a class for expanded clones.

CSAREEGTRLNEQFF | TGCAGTGCTAGAGAGGAGGGAACTAGATTGAATGAGCAGTTCTTC | . | TRBJ2-1 | TRBV20-1 | .
CSARAGCTDTQYF | TGCAGTGCTAGAGCGGGGTGCACAGATACGCAGTATTTT | . | TRBJ2-3 | TRBV20-1 | .
CASSQAGVNQPQHF | TGTGCCAGCAGCCAAGCAGGGGTCAATCAGCCCCAGCATTTT | . | TRBJ1-5 | TRBV3-1 | .
CASSSGPQGNQPQHF | TGTGCCAGCAGCTCCGGACCCCAGGGGAATCAGCCCCAGCATTTT | . | TRBJ1-5 | TRBV12-3/TRBV12-4 | .
CASSLGQFGTSGRALADTQYF | TGTGCCAGCAGCTTAGGACAATTCGGGACTAGCGGGAGGGCCCTGGCAGATACGCAGTATTTT | medium-sized | TRBJ2-3 | TRBV11-2 | TRBD2
CAISGQSTDTQYF | TGTGCCATCAGTGGGCAGAGCACAGATACGCAGTATTTT | once | TRBJ2-3 | TRBV10-3 | .
CASSPTDSRHNQPQHF | TGTGCCAGCAGCCCGACGGACTCTAGACACAATCAGCCCCAGCATTTT | few | TRBJ1-5 | TRBV27 | .
CAWSDGVKNEQFF | TGTGCCTGGAGTGACGGAGTGAAGAATGAGCAGTTCTTC | . | TRBJ2-1 | TRBV30 | .
CSAATGSQPQHF | TGCAGTGCTGCAACAGGGAGTCAGCCCCAGCATTTT | . | TRBJ1-5 | TRBV20-1 | .
CASSYSLAKNIQYF | TGTGCCAGCAGTTACTCCTTAGCCAAAAACATTCAGTACTTC | few | TRBJ2-4 | TRBV6-6 | .
CASSVDSDNDIQYF | TGTGCCAGCAGCGTCGACAGTGATAATGACATTCAGTACTTC | many | TRBJ2-4 | TRBV9 | .
CSARGWESSNEQFF | TGCAGTGCTAGGGGGTGGGAGAGTTCCAATGAGCAGTTCTTC | few | TRBJ2-1 | TRBV20-1 | .
CASRAEGGETEAFF | TGCGCCAGCAGAGCTGAGGGAGGGGAGACTGAAGCTTTCTTT | . | TRBJ1-1 | TRBV5-1 | .
CASSFGGVEETQYF | TGTGCCAGCAGCTTTGGTGGGGTGGAAGAGACCCAGTACTTC | . | TRBJ2-5 | TRBV7-9 | .
CASSRGRTFYEQYF | TGCGCCAGCAGCCGGGGCAGGACCTTTTACGAGCAGTACTTC | . | TRBJ2-7 | TRBV4-3 | .
CSAHPGGGGCEQYF | TGCAGTGCCCACCCCGGAGGGGGGGGCTGCGAGCAGTACTTC | . | TRBJ2-7 | TRBV20-1 | .
CATSRDYRGSPLHF | TGTGCCACCAGCAGAGATTACAGGGGTTCACCCCTCCACTTT | . | TRBJ1-6 | TRBV15 | TRBD1
CASKTLTPYEQYF | TGTGCCAGCAAGACACTGACGCCATACGAGCAGTACTTC | few | TRBJ2-7 | TRBV7-2 | .
CASRGGTRQETQYF | TGTGCCAGCAGGGGGGGGACAAGGCAAGAGACCCAGTACTTC | few | TRBJ2-5 | TRBV6-2/TRBV6-3 | .
CSALAGTGDNSPLHF | TGCAGTGCGCTGGCCGGGACAGGGGATAATTCACCCCTCCACTTT | . | TRBJ1-6 | TRBV20-1 | TRBD1
CASKTSGTYEQFF | TGTGCCAGCAAGACTAGCGGGACGTATGAGCAGTTCTTC | few | TRBJ2-1 | TRBV6-1 | TRBD2
CSASEGRTPLHF | TGCAGTGCTAGTGAGGGGAGAACACCCCTCCACTTT | . | TRBJ1-6 | TRBV20-1 | .
CATSVGDRGTDTQYF | TGTGCCACCAGTGTCGGGGACAGGGGCACAGATACGCAGTATTTT | few | TRBJ2-3 | TRBV24-1 | TRBD1
CASSQNGGTEQYF | TGTGCCAGCAGTCAAAACGGGGGTACCGAGCAGTACTTC | few | TRBJ2-7 | TRBV12-3/TRBV12-4 | .
CASSYGAEGETQYF | TGTGCCAGCAGCTATGGGGCGGAGGGGGAGACCCAGTACTTC | . | TRBJ2-5 | TRBV7-2 | .
CASSLWWQANTEAFF | TGCGCCAGCAGCTTGTGGTGGCAGGCGAACACTGAAGCTTTCTTT | few | TRBJ1-1 | TRBV5-1 | .
CASSLRRDSTDTQYF | TGTGCCAGCAGCTTACGAAGGGATTCGACAGATACGCAGTATTTT | . | TRBJ2-3 | TRBV11-1 | .
CASSRASGSADTQYF | TGTGCCAGCAGCCGAGCCAGCGGGAGTGCAGATACGCAGTATTTT | . | TRBJ2-3 | TRBV7-9 | TRBD2
CASTPSGANVLTF | TGTGCCAGCACCCCCTCTGGGGCCAACGTCCTGACTTTC | . | TRBJ2-6 | TRBV12-3/TRBV12-4 | .
CASSPAVRVGTDTQYF | TGTGCCAGCAGCCCCGCCGTCAGGGTTGGCACAGATACGCAGTATTTT | . | TRBJ2-3 | TRBV7-9 | .
CASSYADRAGETQYF | TGCGCCAGCAGCTACGCTGACAGGGCGGGGGAGACCCAGTACTTC | . | TRBJ2-5 | TRBV5-1 | .
CSARETGKMNTEAFF | TGCAGTGCTAGGGAGACAGGGAAGATGAACACTGAAGCTTTCTTT | . | TRBJ1-1 | TRBV20-1 | TRBD1
CASSSRVGNYGYTF | TGTGCCAGCAGTTCCCGGGTCGGTAACTATGGCTACACCTTC | . | TRBJ1-2 | TRBV2 | .
CASSKGEIAGGHLAKNIQYF | TGTGCCAGCAGCAAAGGTGAAATAGCGGGAGGACATTTGGCCAAAAACATTCAGTACTTC | . | TRBJ2-4 | TRBV21-1 | .
CASSTTSGRALDTQYF | TGTGCCAGCAGTACGACTAGCGGGAGGGCATTGGATACGCAGTATTTT | . | TRBJ2-3 | TRBV6-1 | TRBD2
CASSTAGPEQYF | TGTGCCAGCAGTACCGCAGGTCCCGAGCAGTACTTC | few | TRBJ2-7 | TRBV12-3/TRBV12-4 | .
CASSKVAGDTQYF | TGTGCCAGCAGCAAGGTAGCGGGAGATACGCAGTATTTT | . | TRBJ2-3 | TRBV7-2 | TRBD2
CASSYQGRGEKLFF | TGTGCCAGCAGTTACCAGGGGCGCGGTGAAAAACTGTTTTTT | . | TRBJ1-4 | TRBV6-5 | .
CASRGIAGETQNEQFF | TGTGCCAGCAGGGGCATAGCGGGAGAAACTCAGAATGAGCAGTTCTTC | . | TRBJ2-1 | TRBV11-1 | TRBD2
CASSEGTGERNTIYF | TGTGCCAGCAGTGAAGGGACAGGGGAGAGAAACACCATATATTTT | . | TRBJ1-3 | TRBV2 | TRBD1
CSALSPEYYEQYF | TGCAGTGCTCTTTCACCTGAGTACTACGAGCAGTACTTC | few | TRBJ2-7 | TRBV20-1 | .
CASSLEPGRGYEQYF | TGTGCCAGCAGCTTAGAACCAGGAAGGGGGTACGAGCAGTACTTC | few | TRBJ2-7 | TRBV7-7 | .
CASSQDPKRGKGSYEQYF | TGCGCCAGCAGCCAAGATCCAAAAAGGGGAAAAGGATCCTACGAGCAGTACTTC | few | TRBJ2-7 | TRBV4-1 | .
CASSGLAGASTGELFF | TGTGCCAGCAGCGGACTAGCGGGAGCGAGCACCGGGGAGCTGTTTTTT | few | TRBJ2-2 | TRBV7-9 | TRBD2
CASSPSPGSSYEQYF | TGCGCCAGCAGCCCGAGTCCGGGGTCCTCCTACGAGCAGTACTTC | few | TRBJ2-7 | TRBV4-1 | .
CASSPDGIYSNQPQHF | TGTGCCAGCAGTCCCGACGGAATTTATAGCAATCAGCCCCAGCATTTT | . | TRBJ1-5 | TRBV28 | .
CSARPQDYPGANVLTF | TGCAGTGCTAGGCCGCAGGACTATCCTGGGGCCAACGTCCTGACTTTC | . | TRBJ2-6 | TRBV20-1 | .
CASSALAGGSTDTQYF | TGTGCCAGCAGCGCACTAGCGGGAGGAAGCACAGATACGCAGTATTTT | . | TRBJ2-3 | TRBV5-5 | TRBD2
CASSLSGVIHNEKLFF | TGTGCCAGCAGTTTATCAGGAGTAATTCATAATGAAAAACTGTTTTTT | few | TRBJ1-4 | TRBV28 | .
CASSPDRGRGTGELFF | TGTGCCAGCAGCCCTGACAGGGGGCGCGGCACCGGGGAGCTGTTTTTT | few | TRBJ2-2 | TRBV7-9 | TRBD1
CASSRSGGLQETQYF | TGTGCCAGCAGCCGAAGCGGGGGGCTCCAAGAGACCCAGTACTTC | . | TRBJ2-5 | TRBV5-4 | TRBD2
CASSLGGASKFF | TGTGCCAGCAGTCTAGGGGGGGCGTCGAAGTTCTTC | few | TRBJ2-1 | TRBV28 | .
CASSYEGSSRSPLHF | TGTGCCAGCAGTTACGAGGGGTCGTCTCGTTCACCCCTCCACTTT | . | TRBJ1-6 | TRBV6-5 | .
CASSPPHGLEAFF | TGTGCCAGCTCACCGCCCCACGGGCTTGAAGCTTTCTTT | once | TRBJ1-1 | TRBV18 | .
CASSFRTSGRTDTQYF | TGTGCCAGCAGCTTCCGGACTAGCGGACGCACAGATACGCAGTATTTT | . | TRBJ2-3 | TRBV5-6 | TRBD2
CATSDVGATDTQYF | TGTGCCACCAGTGATGTGGGGGCGACAGATACGCAGTATTTT | few | TRBJ2-3 | TRBV24-1 | .